This T cell receptor (beta chain) was sequenced in a study of breast tumors, draining lymph nodes, adjacent tissues. Study-wide results and limits: Luminal-like breast cancer showed significantly greater tumor-nontumor repertoire similarity than basal-like breast cancer did. Data fit most tumor T cells coming from lymph node, expanding in tumor. Compared with lymph nodes, tumors were less diverse; compared with nontumor tissue, more.

Samples came from axillary lymph nodes draining the breast cancer. The germline CDR1 and CDR2 sequences are SGDLS and YYNGEE. After removal of 4 bases from V and 5 bases from J, the junction contained 5 bases not matched to a gene. This CDR3 comprises 13 residues. At least ten counts were recorded for this clonotype. Its specificity is not known. MiXCR, run by TCRdb on the multiplex PCR reads, gives a single entry per CDR3 protein. The table shows roughly 130,000 distinct CDR3 sequences, with 15% to 20% occurring only once. The receptor's source is a female donor with breast cancer. Some clones in this sample may be carry-over from other donors' samples. This rearrangement joins TRBV9 to TRBJ2-7, with 8 nucleotides matching TRBD1. The sample consisted of axillary lymph node tissue. CDR3 bases: TGTGCCAGCAGCCGACAGGGGAACGACGAGCAGTACTTC. Its translation: CASSRQGNDEQYF.